Sequencing of this TCR beta chain was carried out in a study of T cells after yellow fever vaccination. Generation of TCR cDNA used 5'RACE template switching (which added a universal primer site and UMIs). TCRdb reprocessed the 5' RACE reads via MiXCR and lists one record per CDR3 protein. Altogether approximately 96,000 distinct CDR3 sequences are present, about 8.4% being singletons, with the ten largest covering around 16%. The germline V and J ends were trimmed by 4 bases and 2 bases, with 10 bases remaining between them. The germline gives CDR1 SGHKS, CDR2 YYEKEE (reference sequence). The CDR3 totals 13 residues. The study, taken as a whole, reports: After the booster, over 95% of CD4 and 88% of CD8 primary-response clones were re-detected. CD4 and CD8 compartments shared a small share of clonotypes, likely from convergent recombination.

The chain is built from TRBV5-5 and TRBJ2-7; D uncertain. This specimen consisted of CD8+ T cells not binding an NS4B(214-222) dextramer, sorted from PBMCs, obtained roughly 14 days after the first yellow fever vaccination. The receptor's source is a man aged 18-30 years who received the YFV17D yellow fever vaccine. The CDR3, as DNA: TGTGCCAGCAGCCCCGGGTCCCCCTACGAGCAGTACTTC. It encodes CASSPGSPYEQYF.